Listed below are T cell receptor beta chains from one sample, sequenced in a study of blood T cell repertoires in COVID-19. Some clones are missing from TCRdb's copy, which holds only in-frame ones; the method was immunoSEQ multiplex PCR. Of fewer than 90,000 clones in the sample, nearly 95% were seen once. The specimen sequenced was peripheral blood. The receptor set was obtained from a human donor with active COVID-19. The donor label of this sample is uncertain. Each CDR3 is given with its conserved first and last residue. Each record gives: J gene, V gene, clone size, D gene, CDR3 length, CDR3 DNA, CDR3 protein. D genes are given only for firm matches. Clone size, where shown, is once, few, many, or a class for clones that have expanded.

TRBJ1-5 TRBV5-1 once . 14 TGCGCCAGCAGCTTGAGGGCGGGAGATCAGCCCCAGCATTTT CASSLRAGDQPQHF
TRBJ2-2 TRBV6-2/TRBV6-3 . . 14 TGTGCCAGCAGTTACTCGCCGGACACCGGGGAGCTGTTTTTT CASSYSPDTGELFF
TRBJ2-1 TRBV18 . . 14 TGTGCCAGCTCACCACCGAGCGGGCCGAATGAGCAGTTCTTC CASSPPSGPNEQFF
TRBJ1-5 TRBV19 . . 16 TGTGCCAGTAGTATCTTGCTAGGCATTAGCAATCAGCCCCAGCATTTT CASSILLGISNQPQHF
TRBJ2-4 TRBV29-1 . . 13 TGCAGCGTTCGTGATGGGGCCGGAAACATTCAGTACTTC CSVRDGAGNIQYF
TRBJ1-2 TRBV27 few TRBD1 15 TGTGCCAGCAGAATAGGGGACAGAGCTACCTATGGCTACACCTTC CASRIGDRATYGYTF
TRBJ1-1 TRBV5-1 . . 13 TGCGCCAGCAGCTTCTCTGCGGGCTCTGAAGCTTTCTTT CASSFSAGSEAFF
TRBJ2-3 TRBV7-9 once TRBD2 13 TGTGCCAGCAGCCGACTAGCAGCAGATACGCAGTATTTT CASSRLAADTQYF
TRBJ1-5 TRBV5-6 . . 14 TGTGCCAGCAGCTTGGGTCAGGCACAACAGCCCCAGCATTTT CASSLGQAQQPQHF
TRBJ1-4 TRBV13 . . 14 TGTGCCAGCAGCTTAGTCCCCGGCGGGGAAAAACTGTTTTTT CASSLVPGGEKLFF
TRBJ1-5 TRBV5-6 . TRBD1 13 TGTGCCAGCAGCCTGGACAGGGGCCAGCCCCAGCATTTT CASSLDRGQPQHF
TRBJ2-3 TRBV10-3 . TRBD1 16 TGTGCCATCAGTGATGTTACAGGGACAGGGGCAGATACGCAGTATTTT CAISDVTGTGADTQYF
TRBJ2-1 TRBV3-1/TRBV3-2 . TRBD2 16 TGTGCCAGCAGCCAAGTACCTAGCGGGGCTTACAATGAGCAGTTCTTC CASSQVPSGAYNEQFF
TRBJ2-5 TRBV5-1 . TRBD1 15 TGCGCCAGCAGCTCTGGCGGGACAGGACAAGAGACCCAGTACTTC CASSSGGTGQETQYF
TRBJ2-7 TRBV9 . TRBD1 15 TGTGCCAGCAGCGCACACCCGGGACAGGGGAACGAGCAGTACTTC CASSAHPGQGNEQYF
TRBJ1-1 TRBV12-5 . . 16 TGTGCTAGTGGTTTGGTACTGGGAGTTTTGAACACTGAAGCTTTCTTT CASGLVLGVLNTEAFF
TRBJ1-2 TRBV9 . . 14 TGTGCCAGCAGCGTAGCGGGGGGTACACGTGGCTACACCTTC CASSVAGGTRGYTF
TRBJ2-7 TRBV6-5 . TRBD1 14 TGTGCCAGCAGCTGGGACAGGGGGCCCTACGAGCAGTACTTC CASSWDRGPYEQYF
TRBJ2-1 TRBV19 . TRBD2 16 TGTGCCAGTAGTATAGAATTCCTAGCGGGACGTAATGAGCAGTTCTTC CASSIEFLAGRNEQFF
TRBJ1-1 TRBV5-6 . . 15 TGTGCCAGCAGCTTCAGGCAGCACATGAACACTGAAGCTTTCTTT CASSFRQHMNTEAFF
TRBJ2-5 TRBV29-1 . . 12 TGCAGCGCTAGCCAGGGTCAAGAGACCCAGTACTTC CSASQGQETQYF
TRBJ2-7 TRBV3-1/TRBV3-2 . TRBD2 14 TGTGCCAGCAGCCCTACTAGCGGGGGGTACGAGCAGTACTTC CASSPTSGGYEQYF
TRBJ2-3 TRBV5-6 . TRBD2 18 TGTGCCAGCAGCTTGATTAGTTCTAGCGGGTTTAGCACAGATACGCAGTATTTT CASSLISSSGFSTDTQYF
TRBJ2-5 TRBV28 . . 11 TGTGCCAGCAGAGCGGCGGAGACCCAGTACTTC CASRAAETQYF
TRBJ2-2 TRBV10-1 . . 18 TGCGCCAGCTCCCGAATCCCAGGGGGTGGGGGGAAAGCCGGGGAGCTGTTTTTT CASSRIPGGGGKAGELFF
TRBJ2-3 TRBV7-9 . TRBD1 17 TGTGCCAGCAGACAGAGATCCCGGGACAGGGACCCAGATACGCAGTATTTT CASRQRSRDRDPDTQYF
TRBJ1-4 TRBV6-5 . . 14 TGTGCCAGCAGGACACAGGGCCTTAATGAAAAACTGTTTTTT CASRTQGLNEKLFF
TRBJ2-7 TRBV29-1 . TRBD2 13 TGCAGCGTTTTACTAGCGGGTAGATACGAGCAGTACTTC CSVLLAGRYEQYF
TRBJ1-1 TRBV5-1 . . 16 TGCGCCAGCAGCTTGGCTGTTTTCAAACCGGACACTGAAGCTTTCTTT CASSLAVFKPDTEAFF
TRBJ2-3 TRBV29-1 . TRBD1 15 TGCAGCGTTGAAAGGGGGACAGTACTCACAGATACGCAGTATTTT CSVERGTVLTDTQYF
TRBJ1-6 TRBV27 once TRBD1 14 TGTGCCAGCAGTTTATCTAACAGGGGTTCACCCCTCCACTTT CASSLSNRGSPLHF
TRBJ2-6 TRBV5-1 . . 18 TGCGCCAGCAGCTTGGGAGACAGGACCGCCTCCGGGGCCAACGTCCTGACTTTC CASSLGDRTASGANVLTF
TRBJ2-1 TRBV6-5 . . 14 TGTGCCAGCAGTTACTATGCGACAGGCAATGAGCAGTTCTTC CASSYYATGNEQFF
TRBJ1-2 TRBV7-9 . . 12 TGTGCCAGCAGCTTACAGGACTATGGCTACACCTTC CASSLQDYGYTF
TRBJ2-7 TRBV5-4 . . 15 TGTGCCAGCAGCTTGGCTGCGACACATTCCTACGAGCAGTACTTC CASSLAATHSYEQYF
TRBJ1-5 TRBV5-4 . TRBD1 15 TGTGCCAGCAGCAAGGACAGGGAGCAAATTCAGCCCCAGCATTTT CASSKDREQIQPQHF
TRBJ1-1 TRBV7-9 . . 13 TGTGCCAGCAGCCGCCTGGGGGGCACTGAAGCTTTCTTT CASSRLGGTEAFF
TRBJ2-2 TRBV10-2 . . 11 TGCGCCAGCACCTCGGTCGAGGAGCTGTTTTTT CASTSVEELFF
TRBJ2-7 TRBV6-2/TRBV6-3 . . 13 TGTGCCAGCAGTTACCTTAACGGGTACGAGCAGTACTTC CASSYLNGYEQYF
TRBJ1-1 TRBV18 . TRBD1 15 TGTGCCAGCTCCCAAGGACAGGGGGCAAACACTGAAGCTTTCTTT CASSQGQGANTEAFF
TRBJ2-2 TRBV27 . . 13 TGTGCCAGCAGTTCCTCGGGGATTGCGGAGCTGTTTTTT CASSSSGIAELFF
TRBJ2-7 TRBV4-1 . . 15 TGCGCCAGCAGCCAAGATAGGGGGTATAGGTACGAGCAGTACTTC CASSQDRGYRYEQYF
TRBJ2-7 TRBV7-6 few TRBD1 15 TGTGCCAGCAGCCTTGGGACAGGGATATCCTACGAGCAGTACTTC CASSLGTGISYEQYF
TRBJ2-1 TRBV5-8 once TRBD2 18 TGTGCCAGCAGCTTGCACTTAAGCGGGGGGGCCCTCTACAATGAGCAGTTCTTC CASSLHLSGGALYNEQFF
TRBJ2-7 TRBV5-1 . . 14 TGCGCCAGCAGCTTGACAGGGTTTGCCGACGAGCAGTACTTC CASSLTGFADEQYF